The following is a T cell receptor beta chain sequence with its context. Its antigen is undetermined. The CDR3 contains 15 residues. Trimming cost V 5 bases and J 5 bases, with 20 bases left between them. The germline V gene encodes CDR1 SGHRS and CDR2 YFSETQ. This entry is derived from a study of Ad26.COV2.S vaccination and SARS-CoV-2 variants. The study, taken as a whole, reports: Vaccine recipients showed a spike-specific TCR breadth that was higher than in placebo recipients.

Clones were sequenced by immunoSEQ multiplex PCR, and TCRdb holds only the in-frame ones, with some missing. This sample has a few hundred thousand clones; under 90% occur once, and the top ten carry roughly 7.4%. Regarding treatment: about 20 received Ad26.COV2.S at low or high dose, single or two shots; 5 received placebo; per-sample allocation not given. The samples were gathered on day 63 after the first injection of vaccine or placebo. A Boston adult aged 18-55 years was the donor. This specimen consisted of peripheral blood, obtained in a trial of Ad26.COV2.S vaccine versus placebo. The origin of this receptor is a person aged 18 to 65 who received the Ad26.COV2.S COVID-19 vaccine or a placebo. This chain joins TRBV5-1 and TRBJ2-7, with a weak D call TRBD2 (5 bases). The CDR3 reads CASSPIQIDYDEQYF. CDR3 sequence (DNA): TGCGCCAGCAGTCCCATCCAGATCGACTACGACGAGCAGTACTTC. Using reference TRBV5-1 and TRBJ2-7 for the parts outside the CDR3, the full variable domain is KAGVTQTPRYLIKTRGQQVTLSCSPISGHRSVSWYQQTPGQGLQFLFEYFSETQRNKGNFPGRFSGRQFSNSRSEMNVSTLELGDSALYLCASSPIQIDYDEQYFGPGTRLTVT.